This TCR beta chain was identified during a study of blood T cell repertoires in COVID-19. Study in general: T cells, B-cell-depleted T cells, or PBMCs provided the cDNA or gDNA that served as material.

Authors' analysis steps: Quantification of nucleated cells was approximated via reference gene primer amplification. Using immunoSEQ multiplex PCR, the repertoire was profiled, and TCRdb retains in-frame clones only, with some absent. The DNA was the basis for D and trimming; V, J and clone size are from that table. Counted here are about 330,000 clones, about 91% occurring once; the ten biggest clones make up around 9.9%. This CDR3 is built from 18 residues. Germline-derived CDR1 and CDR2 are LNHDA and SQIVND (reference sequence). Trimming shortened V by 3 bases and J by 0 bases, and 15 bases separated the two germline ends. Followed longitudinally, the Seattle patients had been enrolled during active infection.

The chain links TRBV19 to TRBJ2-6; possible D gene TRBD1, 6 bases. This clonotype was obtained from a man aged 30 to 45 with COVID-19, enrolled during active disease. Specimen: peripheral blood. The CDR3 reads CASSINRVLTSGANVLTF. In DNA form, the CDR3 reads TGTGCCAGTAGTATCAACAGGGTTCTTACCTCTGGGGCCAACGTCCTGACTTTC.